This T cell receptor beta chain was captured by sequencing in a study of T cells in Graves' hyperthyroidism and ophthalmopathy. Study-level background: Peripheral blood collection took place at initial diagnosis, before any treatment.

Absent ophthalmopathy progression within 18 months defined stable Graves' hyperthyroidism. Newly diagnosed patients aged 18 to 65 had hyperthyroidism of under 2 months' duration. The diagnoses drew upon clinical symptoms, serum thyroxine and TRAb, thyroid ultrasound and orbital computed tomography. Researchers took RNA transcripts and amplified the TCR beta CDR3 regions from them. The HTBI set primed first-round TCR CDR3 RT-PCR. TCRdb reprocessed the multiplex PCR reads via MiXCR and lists one record per CDR3 protein. The sample has hundreds of thousands of distinct CDR3 sequences, roughly 16% seen once. This clonotype was detected ten times or more. Per the germline V gene, CDR1 is SGHTA and CDR2 is FQGNSA. The trim removed 1 base at V and 4 bases at J, leaving 6 bases unmatched. The CDR3 covers 15 residues.

The sample consisted of blood. The sequence derives from a woman in her 30s with Graves' hyperthyroidism. The chain has TRBV7-2 and TRBJ2-7, with TRBD2 identical over 8 bases. The CDR3 reads CASSLGGGRIYEQYF. CDR3 bases: TGTGCCAGCAGCTTAGGCGGGGGGCGCATATACGAGCAGTACTTC.